This TCR beta chain is from a study of blood T cell repertoires in COVID-19 (dated by TCRdb to about 2020). About the investigation overall: The collaborator samples originated in the United States, Italy and Spain and spanned the acute and convalescent phases of COVID-19. The prospective study material was composed of cDNA or gDNA derived from T cells, B-cell-depleted T cells, or PBMCs. Deeply sampled blood TCRbeta repertoires from subjects exposed to, actively infected with, or recovered from COVID-19 were included in the dataset. The repertoires were released in a freely available public database intended as a resource for research on the immune response to SARS-CoV-2. Samples were obtained from the ongoing ImmuneRACE study (first 160 participants) and from approximately 1,200 subjects provided by 6 global collaborators. Nearly every sample came with metadata listing a de-identified subject ID, COVID-19 status, age in years and sex. Where available, HLA class I and class II types were taken from metadata supplied by the sample provider and were not determined by assay-based typing.

Overall results and qualifications from the work: How much clinical and demographic metadata was included differed by source and by participant, and the metadata was provided uncurated.

TCRbeta CDR3 regions were amplified from genomic DNA by means of the immunoSEQ Assay, a bias-controlled multiplex PCR. As for the original processing: Nucleated cell counts per sample were estimated from amplification of reference gene primers within the assay. Sequence reads were collapsed and filtered to measure the absolute abundance of every unique TCRbeta CDR3 rearrangement. Productive Simpson clonality was computed per sample as the square root of Simpson's diversity index over productive rearrangements. In its TCRdb copy, this immuneACCESS table keeps in-frame sequences only and misses some clones. Where compared with another copy, unresolved V genes explain less than half of these, and the others have no known cause. That table gives V, J and clone size, and the DNA gave D and trimming. This sample has about 430,000 clones in its table, and approximately 91% of those were observed once. Jointly, the top ten make up 1.4% of the sample.

Participants in the prospective study were enrolled through a virtual design, were aged about 18 to 100 years, and lived in 24 United States geographic areas. To assign participants to cohorts, the prospective study relied on clinical history that participants themselves reported in a screening survey and a study questionnaire. A participant counted as exposed if, within 2 weeks of entering the study, that participant had been in contact with someone who had a PCR-confirmed or clinician-diagnosed COVID-19 case. In the prospective study, whole blood, serum and a nasopharyngeal or oropharyngeal swab were collected from each participant by mobile phlebotomists. Additional blood draws and questionnaires over a 2-month period could optionally be provided by prospective study participants. Before DNA extraction, blood samples from the prospective study were shipped at room temperature or frozen. The CDR3 runs 12 amino acids, cysteine and phenylalanine included. The read is trimmed to its CDR3 DNA, 36 bases read in frame from base 1. CDR1 and CDR2 are read off the germline V gene as MDHEN and SYDVKM. V drops 8 bases and J drops 2 bases, leaving 9 bases in between.

About this clone itself: Its cognate antigen has yet to be identified. No much larger clone is present one base from it, and per-base qualities are unavailable.

This clonotype originated in a woman younger than 30 who had been exposed to COVID-19. The rearranged chain carries TRBV28 and TRBJ1-1; too little of a D gene remains to name it. The sequenced material came from PBMCs or T cells enriched from blood (not recorded which). The CDR3: CASRGINTEAFF. The base sequence is TGTGCCAGCCGAGGTATCAACACTGAAGCTTTCTTT.